This T cell receptor beta chain is from a study of radiotherapy plus CTLA-4 blockade in lung cancer. Study as a whole: Across the patients, objective responses occurred in approximately 17%, and disease control in under 40%. Study results and limitations: Per reports, early blood T cell clone dynamics, plus interferon-beta, forecast response most strongly. Blood saw expansion of tumor-derived TCR clones after radiotherapy plus ipilimumab.

To note about this clone: Its cognate antigen is unknown.

Alongside CTLA-4 blockade with ipilimumab, patients with chemo-refractory metastatic non-small-cell lung cancer received focal radiation. Libraries were prepared by immunoSEQ multiplex PCR; TCRdb keeps only in-frame clonotypes and omits some of them. This sample has 2,900 or so clones, with just over 75% found just once. The sample in question was tumor tissue, obtained from a patient treated with radiotherapy plus ipilimumab. The clonotype was recovered from a human donor with non-small cell lung cancer that progressed on radiotherapy plus ipilimumab.

CDR3 DNA: TGTGCCATCAGTGAGGACACTGAAGCTTTCTTT. This encodes CAISEDTEAFF. This rearrangement joins TRBV10-3 to TRBJ1-1; D remains unclear. The V and J ends lost 2 bases and 3 bases respectively, with 1 base between them. This CDR3 comprises 11 residues. Germline CDR1 ENHRY, CDR2 SYGVKD.